Listed below are T cell receptor beta chains from one sample, sequenced in a study of response to subunit inactivated influenza vaccine. MiXCR was run by TCRdb on the RT-PCR reads, yielding one entry per CDR3 protein. The data hold 450,000 to 600,000 distinct CDR3 sequences, with around 7.7% observed a single time. Source: PBMCs from blood, taken about 23 months after vaccination. Every receptor here comes from a man in his fifties or sixties who received an inactivated influenza vaccine. CDR3s leave out the opening cysteine and the closing phenylalanine or tryptophan. D genes are given only for firm matches. Not every row has a clone size; where given, it reads once, few, many or a size class.

TRBV7-9	.	TRBJ2-5	.	ASSSEKTQY
TRBV12-3/TRBV12-4	few	TRBJ2-1	TRBD1	ASSRTGRDEQF
TRBV28	many	TRBJ2-7	TRBD2	GAYPQGGGRGMDEQY
TRBV28	.	TRBJ2-1	.	ASIAGGTSSYNEQF
TRBV30	many	TRBJ1-4	.	AWGRQLNEKLF
TRBV5-1	few	TRBJ2-3	TRBD2	ASSDPTGGDTQY
TRBV5-1	.	TRBJ1-1	.	ASRTGGVVALSEAF
TRBV7-6	many	TRBJ2-2	.	ASSRPTGELF
TRBV6-1	many	TRBJ2-2	.	ASSWTETGELF
TRBV4-3	.	TRBJ2-5	.	ASSQDLGRQETQY
TRBV6-2/TRBV6-3	many	TRBJ1-6	.	ASQPGQNSPLH
TRBV15	few	TRBJ2-3	TRBD1	ATSRVRGLVSTDTQY
TRBV4-1	few	TRBJ1-1	.	ASSQDTLSSTEAF
TRBV4-3	many	TRBJ2-1	.	ASSQDPGFEQF
TRBV5-5	.	TRBJ1-5	.	ASSLSRVGNQPQH
TRBV28	.	TRBJ2-1	.	ASSFAGRGYNEQF
TRBV3-1	few	TRBJ2-1	TRBD2	ASSSALGGVMNEQF